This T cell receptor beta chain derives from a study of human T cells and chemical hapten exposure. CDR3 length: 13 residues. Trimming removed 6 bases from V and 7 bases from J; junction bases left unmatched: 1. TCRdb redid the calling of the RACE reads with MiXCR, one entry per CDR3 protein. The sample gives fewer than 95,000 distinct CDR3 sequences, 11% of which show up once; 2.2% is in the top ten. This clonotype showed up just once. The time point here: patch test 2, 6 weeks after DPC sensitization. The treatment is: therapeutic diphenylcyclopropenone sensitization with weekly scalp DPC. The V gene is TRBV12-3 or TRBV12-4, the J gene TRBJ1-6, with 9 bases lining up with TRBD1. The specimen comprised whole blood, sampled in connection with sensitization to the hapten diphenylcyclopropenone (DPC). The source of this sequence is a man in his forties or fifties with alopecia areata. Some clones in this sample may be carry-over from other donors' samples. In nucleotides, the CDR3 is TGTGCCAGCAGGACAGGGGGAAATTCACCCCTCCACTTT. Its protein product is CASRTGGNSPLHF.